The TCR beta chain under discussion was sequenced for a study of T cells after posttransplantation cyclophosphamide. Details on this clone: Its cognate antigen is unknown.

Measured with immunoSEQ multiplex PCR; TCRdb has only the in-frame clones, and not every one. The repertoire holds roughly 4,200 clones, with 83% as singletons. The CDR3 is made up of 18 amino acids. The V end was cut by 4 bases, the J end by 0 bases, with 21 bases between. Germline CDR1 is SGHRS and CDR2 is YFSETQ. A marrow graft followed busulfan-fludarabine conditioning, with cyclophosphamide on days +3 and +4. Regarding the study as a whole: After PTCy, TRB diversity resembled that of CNI/methotrexate controls. Tissue-infiltrating T cells from skin or gut overlapped little with blood T cells. Later blood repertoires were often dominated by clones from the donor CD8+ memory compartment.

This chain links TRBV5-1 with TRBJ2-3; weak D call: TRBD1 (5 bases). The source material was CD4+ T cells sorted from blood, sampled approximately 38 weeks after a stem cell transplant with posttransplant cyclophosphamide. The TCR was taken from a male patient in his 30s who received an allogeneic stem cell transplant from a related donor, was CMV-positive, and had no GVHD. Some T cells may arise from the graft donor. CDR3 region: CASSPLRSGFASTDTQYF. The DNA of the CDR3 is TGCGCCAGCAGCCCACTCCGGTCAGGGTTCGCTAGCACAGATACGCAGTATTTT.